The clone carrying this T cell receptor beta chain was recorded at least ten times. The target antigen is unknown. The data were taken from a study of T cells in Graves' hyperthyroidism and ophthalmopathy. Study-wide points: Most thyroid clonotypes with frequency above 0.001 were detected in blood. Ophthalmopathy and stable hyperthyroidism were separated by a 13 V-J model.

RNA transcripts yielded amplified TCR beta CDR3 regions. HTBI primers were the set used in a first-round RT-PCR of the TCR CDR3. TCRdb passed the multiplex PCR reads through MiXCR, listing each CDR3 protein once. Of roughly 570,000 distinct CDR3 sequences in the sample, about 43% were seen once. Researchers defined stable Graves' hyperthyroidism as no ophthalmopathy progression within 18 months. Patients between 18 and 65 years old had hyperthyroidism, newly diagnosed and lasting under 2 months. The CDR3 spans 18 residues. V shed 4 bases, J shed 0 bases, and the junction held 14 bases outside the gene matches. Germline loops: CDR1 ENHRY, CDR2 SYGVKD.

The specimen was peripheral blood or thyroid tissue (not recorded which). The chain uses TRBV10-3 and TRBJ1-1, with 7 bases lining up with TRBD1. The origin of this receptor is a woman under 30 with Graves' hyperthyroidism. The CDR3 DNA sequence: TGTGCCATCAGTGTTGTGATCTCCGGGACAGACCTGAACACTGAAGCTTTCTTT. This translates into CAISVVISGTDLNTEAFF.